Here is one T cell receptor beta chain with its context. What it recognizes is unknown. These data belong to a study of cytomegalovirus exposure and HLA in healthy donors. For the study at large: Roughly 89 million unique TCR sequences came from HLA-typed donors in an early release. Study conclusions and caveats: Both high specificity and high sensitivity reportedly marked the classifier's diagnosis of cytomegalovirus status.

Use of 60 Vbeta and 13 Jbeta primers characterized the PCR. Here immunoSEQ multiplex PCR was the method, and the copy in TCRdb shows in-frame clones only, minus some. The table counts some 110,000 clones; roughly 1% lies in the top ten. Trimming left V 2 bases short and J 1 base short, with 8 bases between. CDR3 length equals 14 residues. Germline-derived CDR1 and CDR2 are MDHEN and SYDVKM. The receptor's source is a man aged 18 to 30 in good health and CMV-seronegative. The genes are TRBV28 and TRBJ1-1; a possible D gene is TRBD1 (5 bases). Sequenced sample: PBMCs. The CDR3 region has the DNA TGTGCCAGCAGTTTAGGGGGGACGAACACTGAAGCTTTCTTT. As protein: CASSLGGTNTEAFF.